This section outlines one T cell receptor beta chain sequence together with its context. The antigen is unknown. The sample comes from a study of cytomegalovirus exposure and HLA in healthy donors. Whole-study results and caveats: Earlier analysis found most TCR beta V segments productive about 90% or about 30% of the time. In presence/absence analyses, roughly uniform sequencing depth across donors was assumed. The authors confirmed in vitro that three CMV-associated chains were specific for CMV antigens.

This CDR3 is 15 amino acids long. Germline V CDR1 and CDR2: MDHEN, SYDVKM. The trim removed 4 bases at V and 10 bases at J, leaving 12 bases unmatched. Amplification used 60 Vbeta primers and 13 Jbeta primers. Sequencing was performed with immunoSEQ multiplex PCR; in TCRdb, only in-frame clones are kept and a portion is missing. The sample carries tens of thousands of clones, roughly 80% recorded once. The source material was PBMCs. The chain combines TRBV28 with TRBJ2-1; 8 bases agree with TRBD2. This clonotype was sampled from a girl aged 2 to 10 in good health and CMV-seropositive. The CDR3 loop is CASSYQAGGGGEQFF. DNA of the CDR3: TGTGCCAGCAGTTATCAGGCGGGAGGAGGAGGGGAGCAGTTCTTC.